These 18 T cell receptor beta chains share one sample of origin, sequenced in a study of T cell changes during pregnancy in multiple sclerosis. Method: immunoSEQ multiplex PCR; TCRdb's copy keeps in-frame clones and lacks some. The sample includes approximately 98,000 clones, about 91% of them seen just once. Source: peripheral blood, taken after pregnancy. The receptors come from a female donor in good health, enrolled as a control in a pregnancy study.

The chain links TRBV19 to TRBJ1-5; 7 bases line up with TRBD1. Germline V CDR1 and CDR2: LNHDA, SQIVND (reference sequence). The CDR3 contains 13 residues. V lost 10 bases to trimming and J lost 7 bases; unmatched junction nucleotides: 10. The CDR3 DNA reads TGTGCCACAGAAGACAGGGTAGGCCAGCCCCAGCATTTT. Protein sequence: CATEDRVGQPQHF.

This clone occurred once. This chain connects TRBV6-1 to TRBJ2-3, with D unclear. The V and J ends lost 10 bases and 0 bases respectively, with 14 bases between them. This CDR3 comprises 14 residues. Germline-derived CDR1 and CDR2 are MNHNS and SASEGT. The CDR3: CATRQVLSTDTQYF. As DNA, the CDR3 is TGTGCCACCAGGCAGGTCCTTAGCACAGATACGCAGTATTTT.

This chain uses TRBV7-3 with TRBJ1-1; a weak D match, TRBD1 (5 bases). V lost 5 bases, J lost 1 base, and 8 bases lay in between. Per the germline V gene, CDR1 is SGHTA and CDR2 is FQGTGA. The CDR3 loop spans 13 amino acids. CDR3 DNA sequence: TGTGCCAGCAGCCGCGACAGGAACACTGAAGCTTTCTTT. Amino acid sequence: CASSRDRNTEAFF.

This chain uses TRBV27 with TRBJ2-2, with TRBD2 matching over 7 bases. The CDR3 extends over 15 amino acids. V shed 7 bases and J 3 bases; nucleotides not matched to a gene: 8. CDR1 MNHEY and CDR2 SMNVEV come from the germline V gene (reference sequence). Here the CDR3 reads CASTAGLTDTGELFF. In DNA, the CDR3 is TGTGCCAGCACTGCGGGACTAACCGACACCGGGGAGCTGTTTTTT.

The rearrangement links TRBV4-1 to TRBJ2-1; 13 bases align to TRBD2. CDR1 is MGHRA, CDR2 YSYEKL, per germline. V trimming: 3 bases; J trimming: 7 bases; junction bases outside the gene matches: 6. The CDR3 is 16 amino acids. The CDR3 sequence is CASSHPTSGRDNEQFF. In DNA form, the CDR3 reads TGCGCCAGCAGCCACCCAACTAGCGGGAGGGATAATGAGCAGTTCTTC.

CDR3 in amino acids: CASSRGEQYF. CDR3 nucleotide sequence: TGTGCCAGCAGTAGGGGGGAGCAGTACTTC. J is TRBJ2-7 and V is TRBV6-1; D is perhaps TRBD1 (6 bases). Trimming pared 5 bases from V and 7 bases from J, leaving 6 bases between. Germline V gene lookup returns CDR1 MNHNS and CDR2 SASEGT. The CDR3 runs to 10 residues.

Comments on this clone: The junction shows a germline mismatch at one end, possibly a read error. The chain carries TRBV7-7 and TRBJ2-2; 11 nucleotides align to TRBD2. The CDR3 extends over 15 amino acids. CDR1 and CDR2 from the germline V gene are SSHAT and FNYEAQ (reference sequence). The CDR3 is CASSFLAGGTGELFF. The CDR3 DNA reads as TGTGCTAGCAGCTTTCTAGCGGGGGGAACCGGGGAGCTGTTTTTT.

The chain combines TRBV6-4 with TRBJ1-1; D is unresolved. Germline lookup yields CDR1 MRHNA and CDR2 SNTAGT. The CDR3 is 13 amino acids. V was trimmed by 8 bases and J by 2 bases, leaving 12 bases between them. The CDR3 region has the DNA TGTGCCAGCCGCCAGCAGGCTAACACTGAAGCTTTCTTT. Translated, it gives CASRQQANTEAFF.

The chain is built from TRBV14 and TRBJ2-3, with TRBD2 identical over 11 bases. The CDR3 consists of 17 residues. Germline CDR1 is SGHDN and CDR2 is FVKESK. Trimming cost V 1 base and J 5 bases; bases outside gene matches: 8. The CDR3 reads CASSQVLAGGGRDTQYF. DNA for the CDR3: TGTGCCAGCAGCCAAGTCCTAGCGGGAGGCGGGAGAGATACGCAGTATTTT.

The chain uses TRBV2 and TRBJ2-7, with 8 positions matching TRBD1. The CDR3 is 14 amino acids. Germline V gene data show CDR1 as SNHLY and CDR2 as FYNNEI. Unmatched junction bases numbered 2, after V lost 3 bases and J lost 1 base. The chain's CDR3 is CASSERTGSYEQYF. The CDR3 DNA sequence: TGTGCCAGCAGTGAGCGGACAGGGTCCTACGAGCAGTACTTC.

The table lists this clone with a count of one. The chain recombines TRBV2 with TRBJ1-1, with TRBD1 identical over 11 bases. This CDR3 is built from 12 residues. V shed 5 bases and J 8 bases; nucleotides not matched to a gene: 1. Germline V lookup: CDR1 SNHLY, CDR2 FYNNEI. CDR3 nucleotide sequence: TGTGCCAGCAGTCGGACAGGGGGCGAAGCTTTCTTT. This sequence encodes CASSRTGGEAFF. Drawing the rest from reference TRBV2 and TRBJ1-1, the complete variable domain is EPEVTQTPSHQVTQMGQEVILRCVPISNHLYFYWYRQILGQKVEFLVSFYNNEISEKSEIFDDQFSVERPDGSNFTLKIRSTKLEDSAMYFCASSRTGGEAFFGQGTRLTVV.

This chain uses TRBV19 with TRBJ2-7, with 10 bases identical to TRBD1. V dropped 3 bases and J dropped 5; count of bases not matched to a gene: 7. Germline-derived CDR1 and CDR2 are LNHDA and SQIVND (reference sequence). CDR3 length: 15 amino acids. CDR3 in DNA: TGTGCCAGTAGTATGTCTGGGACAGGGGAAAACGAGCAGTACTTC. It specifies CASSMSGTGENEQYF.

The gene calls are TRBV6-1 and TRBJ2-7, with 8 bases identical to TRBD2. V was clipped by 6 bases and J by 3 bases; unmatched bases: 10. Germline values: CDR1 MNHNS, CDR2 SASEGT. The CDR3 is 15 residues long. As DNA, the CDR3 is TGTGCCAGCAGCCGGTCGGGAGCGGGAGACTACGAGCAGTACTTC. Its protein is CASSRSGAGDYEQYF.

The sample holds a few counts of this clone. The V gene is TRBV18, the J gene TRBJ2-7; D is possibly TRBD1 (5 bases). From germline, CDR1 is KGHSH and CDR2 LQKENI. The CDR3 length is 15 residues. V gave up 4 bases and J gave up 1 base, with 14 bases separating them. CDR3 in amino acids: CASSQGLQGSYEQYF. The CDR3 DNA reads as TGTGCCAGCTCACAGGGGCTCCAAGGGTCCTACGAGCAGTACTTC.

The rearrangement links TRBV19 to TRBJ2-2; 9 positions agree with TRBD2. The germline CDR1 and CDR2 sequences are LNHDA and SQIVND (reference sequence). With 6 bases clipped from V and 0 bases from J, the junction kept 14 bases outside the gene matches. CDR3 length equals 19 residues. CDR3 sequence: CASRLQLGTSRPNTGELFF. CDR3 DNA sequence: TGTGCCAGTAGGCTTCAACTCGGGACTAGCAGGCCGAACACCGGGGAGCTGTTTTTT.

V is TRBV2 and J is TRBJ2-3, with 7 bases fitting TRBD1. Germline V gene data show CDR1 as SNHLY and CDR2 as FYNNEI. V was clipped by 7 bases and J by 4 bases; unmatched bases: 11. The CDR3 length is 15 residues. The CDR3: CASTPRGLGADTQYF. In DNA form, the CDR3 reads TGTGCCAGCACTCCTAGGGGGCTGGGAGCAGATACGCAGTATTTT.

The gene calls are TRBV5-1 and TRBJ2-2, with D perhaps TRBD1 (5 bases). This CDR3 is 16 amino acids long. V was trimmed by 5 bases and J by 3 bases, leaving 17 bases between them. From germline, CDR1 is SGHRS and CDR2 YFSETQ. CDR3 nucleotides: TGCGCCAGCAGTCGACCCGAACAGGCGGACACCGGGGAGCTGTTTTTT. The encoded protein is CASSRPEQADTGELFF.

The count of this clone is one. The chain employs TRBV6-1 and TRBJ1-5; D not certain. From germline, CDR1 is MNHNS and CDR2 SASEGT. The CDR3 has 17 residues. Trimming took 2 bases from V and 2 from J, leaving 16 bases between them. The CDR3, as DNA: TGTGCCAGCAGTGAACCCACGGACCCGAGGGGCAATCAGCCCCAGCATTTT. Its protein product is CASSEPTDPRGNQPQHF.